The clone carrying this TCR beta chain was seen a handful of times. Its antigen remains unidentified. Different DNA sequences within this sample yield the same CDR3. The data are from a study of shared clonotypes between healthy human individuals. Broader study findings: Sampling used blood alone; tissue repertoires probably differ. Naive CD4 clonotype sharing across a handful of donors was 4% to 5%.

The V end lost 3 bases, the J end lost 1 base, and 10 bases lay between the germline ends. CDR1 and CDR2 (germline): SGHDT, YYEEEE. CDR3 length equals 14 residues. Naive CD8 cells lacked CD45RO, underwent positive selection for CCR7 and left out terminally differentiated effector memory CD45RA+ cells. There were only Caucasian adults among the donors, and all lived in Nashville, Tennessee. Sequencing was performed with immunoSEQ multiplex PCR; in TCRdb, only in-frame clones are kept and a portion is missing. Counted here are some 2 million clones, about 95% occurring once; the ten biggest clones make up roughly 1.2%.

The chain joins TRBV5-6 to TRBJ1-1; a weak D match, TRBD1 (5 bases). The TCR was taken from a young man in good health. Sequenced sample: naive CD8+ T cells sorted from blood. The DNA for the CDR3 is TGTGCCAGCAGCTGGGGGACGGCGAACACTGAAGCTTTCTTT. Its protein product is CASSWGTANTEAFF.